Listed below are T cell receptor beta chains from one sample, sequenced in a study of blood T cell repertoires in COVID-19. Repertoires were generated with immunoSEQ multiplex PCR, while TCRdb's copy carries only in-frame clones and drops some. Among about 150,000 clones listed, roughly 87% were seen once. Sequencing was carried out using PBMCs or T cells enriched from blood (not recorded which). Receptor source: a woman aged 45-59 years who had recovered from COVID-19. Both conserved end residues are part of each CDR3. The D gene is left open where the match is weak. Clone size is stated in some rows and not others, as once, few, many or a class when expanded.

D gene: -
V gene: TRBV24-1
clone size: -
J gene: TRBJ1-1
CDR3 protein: CATSEGRNTEAFF
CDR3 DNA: TGTGCCACCAGTGAGGGGCGGAACACTGAAGCTTTCTTT

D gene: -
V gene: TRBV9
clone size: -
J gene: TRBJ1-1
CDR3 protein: CASSAITEAFF
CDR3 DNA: TGTGCCAGCAGCGCTATCACTGAAGCTTTCTTT

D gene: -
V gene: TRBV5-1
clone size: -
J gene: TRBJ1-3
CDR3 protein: CASSLGLSSGNTIYF
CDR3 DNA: TGCGCCAGCAGCCTCGGTCTAAGCTCTGGAAACACCATATATTTT

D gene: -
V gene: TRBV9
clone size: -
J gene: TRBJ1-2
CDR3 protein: CASSATGRGYTF
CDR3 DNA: TGTGCCAGCAGCGCCACAGGACGTGGCTACACCTTC

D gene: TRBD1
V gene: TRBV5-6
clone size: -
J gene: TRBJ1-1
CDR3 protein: CASSSGQTFWGTEAFF
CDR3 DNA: TGTGCCAGCAGCTCGGGACAGACGTTTTGGGGTACTGAAGCTTTCTTT

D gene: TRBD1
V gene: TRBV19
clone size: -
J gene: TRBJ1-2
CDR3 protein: CASSIRQGDGYTF
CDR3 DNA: TGTGCCAGTAGTATCCGACAGGGCGACGGCTACACCTTC

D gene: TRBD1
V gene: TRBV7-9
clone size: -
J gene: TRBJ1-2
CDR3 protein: CASSLRTGPRDLYGYTF
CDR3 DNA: TGTGCCAGCAGCTTAAGGACAGGGCCCAGAGACCTATATGGCTACACCTTC

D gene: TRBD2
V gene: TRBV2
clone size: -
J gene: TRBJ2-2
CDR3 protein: CASRGSGRNTGELFF
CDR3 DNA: TGTGCCAGCAGAGGTAGCGGGAGGAACACCGGGGAGCTGTTTTTT

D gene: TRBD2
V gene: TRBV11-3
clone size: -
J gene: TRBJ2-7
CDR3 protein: CASSSLPLAGGSGEQYF
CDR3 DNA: TGTGCCAGCAGCTCCCTTCCCCTAGCGGGAGGCTCGGGGGAGCAGTACTTC

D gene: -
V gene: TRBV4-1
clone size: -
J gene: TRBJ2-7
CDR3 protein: CASSQSRLDEQYF
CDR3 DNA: TGCGCCAGCAGCCAATCCCGACTAGACGAGCAGTACTTC

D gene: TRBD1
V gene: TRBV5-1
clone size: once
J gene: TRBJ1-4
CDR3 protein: CASSPHGTGANEKLFF
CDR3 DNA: TGCGCCAGCAGTCCTCACGGGACAGGGGCTAATGAAAAACTGTTTTTT

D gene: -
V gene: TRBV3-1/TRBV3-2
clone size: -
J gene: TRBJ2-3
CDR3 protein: CASSQAVLSGMTDTQYF
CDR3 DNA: TGTGCCAGCAGCCAAGCTGTACTTTCAGGGATGACAGATACGCAGTATTTT

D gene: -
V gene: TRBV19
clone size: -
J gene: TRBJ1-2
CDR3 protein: CASSIVRGANYGYTF
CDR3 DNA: TGTGCCAGTAGTATAGTGCGGGGGGCGAACTATGGCTACACCTTC

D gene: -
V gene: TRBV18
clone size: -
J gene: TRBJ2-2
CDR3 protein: CASSHQGGTGELFF
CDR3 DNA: TGTGCCAGCTCCCACCAGGGCGGTACCGGGGAGCTGTTTTTT

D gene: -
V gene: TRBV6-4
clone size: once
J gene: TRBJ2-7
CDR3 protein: CASSPVPYEQYF
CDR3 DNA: TGTGCCAGCAGTCCAGTTCCTTACGAGCAGTACTTC

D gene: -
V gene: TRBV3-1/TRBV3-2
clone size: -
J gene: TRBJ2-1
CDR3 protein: CASSQPGSYNEQFF
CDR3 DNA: TGTGCCAGCAGCCAACCCGGCTCCTACAATGAGCAGTTCTTC

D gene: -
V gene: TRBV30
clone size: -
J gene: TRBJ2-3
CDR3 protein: CAWSGGETSTDTQYF
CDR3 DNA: TGTGCCTGGAGTGGGGGGGAGACGAGCACAGATACGCAGTATTTT

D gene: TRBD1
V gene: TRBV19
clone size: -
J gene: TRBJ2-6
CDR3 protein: CASSRGTGAGANVLTF
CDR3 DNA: TGTGCCAGTAGTAGGGGGACAGGGGCTGGGGCCAACGTCCTGACTTTC

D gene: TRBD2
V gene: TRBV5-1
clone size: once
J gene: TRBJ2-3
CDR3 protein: CASSFTSGGSDTQYF
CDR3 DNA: TGCGCCAGCAGCTTCACTAGCGGTGGATCAGATACGCAGTATTTT

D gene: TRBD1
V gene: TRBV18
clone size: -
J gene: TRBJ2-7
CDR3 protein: CASSPPPGTGDLWSSGSYEQYF
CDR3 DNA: TGTGCCAGCTCACCCCCCCCCGGGACAGGGGATCTGTGGAGCTCTGGCTCCTACGAGCAGTACTTC

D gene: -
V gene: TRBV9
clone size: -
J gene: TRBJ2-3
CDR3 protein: CASSRQADTQYF
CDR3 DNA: TGTGCCAGCAGCCGACAAGCAGATACGCAGTATTTT

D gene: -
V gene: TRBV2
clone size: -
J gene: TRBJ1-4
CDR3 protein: CASRVRGEKLFF
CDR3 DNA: TGTGCCAGTAGAGTGCGGGGGGAAAAACTGTTTTTT

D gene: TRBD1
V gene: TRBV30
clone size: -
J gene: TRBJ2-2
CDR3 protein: CAWMGDRYTGELFF
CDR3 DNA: TGTGCCTGGATGGGGGACAGATACACCGGGGAGCTGTTTTTT

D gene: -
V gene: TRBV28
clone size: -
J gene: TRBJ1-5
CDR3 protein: CASSLLQGSNQPQHF
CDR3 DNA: TGTGCCAGCAGTTTACTTCAGGGGTCCAATCAGCCCCAGCATTTT

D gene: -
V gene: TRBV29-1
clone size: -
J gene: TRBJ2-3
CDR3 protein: CSGLQGADTQYF
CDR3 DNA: TGCAGCGGATTACAGGGAGCAGATACGCAGTATTTT

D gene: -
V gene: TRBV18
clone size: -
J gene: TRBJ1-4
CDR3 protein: CASSWTDANEKLFF
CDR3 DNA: TGTGCCAGCTCCTGGACAGACGCTAATGAAAAACTGTTTTTT

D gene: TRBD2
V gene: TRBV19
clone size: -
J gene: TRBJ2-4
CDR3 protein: CATLGGDIQYF
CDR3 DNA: TGTGCCACCCTCGGGGGGGACATTCAGTACTTC

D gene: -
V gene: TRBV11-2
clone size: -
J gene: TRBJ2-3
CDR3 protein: CASSLGAGDTQYF
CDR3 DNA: TGTGCCAGCAGCTTGGGGGCGGGAGATACGCAGTATTTT

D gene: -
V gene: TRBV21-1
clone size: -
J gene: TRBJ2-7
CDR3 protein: CASSTDNNYEQYF
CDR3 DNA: TGTGCCAGCAGCACGGACAATAACTACGAGCAGTACTTC

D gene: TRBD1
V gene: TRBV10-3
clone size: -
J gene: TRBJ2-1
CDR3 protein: CAISERGHVEQFF
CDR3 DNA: TGTGCCATCAGTGAGAGGGGGCATGTTGAGCAGTTCTTC

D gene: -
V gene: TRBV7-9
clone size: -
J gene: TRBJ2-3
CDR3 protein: CASGLRDYTDTQYF
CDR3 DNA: TGTGCCAGCGGACTGCGGGATTACACAGATACGCAGTATTTT

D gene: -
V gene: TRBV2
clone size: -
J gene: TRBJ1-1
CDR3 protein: CASSDTLPTEAFF
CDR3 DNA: TGTGCCAGCAGTGACACATTACCCACTGAAGCTTTCTTT

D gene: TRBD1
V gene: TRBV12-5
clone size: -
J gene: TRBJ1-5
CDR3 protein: CASGCPGQKNQPQHF
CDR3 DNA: TGTGCTAGTGGTTGCCCGGGACAGAAAAATCAGCCCCAGCATTTT

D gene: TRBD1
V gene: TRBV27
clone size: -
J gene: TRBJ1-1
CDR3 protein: CASRWTGTGAWAFF
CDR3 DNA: TGTGCCAGCAGGTGGACCGGGACAGGGGCTTGGGCTTTCTTT

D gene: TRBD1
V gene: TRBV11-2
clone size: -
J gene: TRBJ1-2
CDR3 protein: CASSYGQGYGYTF
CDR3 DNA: TGTGCCAGCAGCTACGGACAGGGGTATGGCTACACCTTC

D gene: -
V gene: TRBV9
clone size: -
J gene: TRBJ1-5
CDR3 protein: CASSVDEGQPQHF
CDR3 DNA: TGTGCCAGCAGCGTAGATGAGGGTCAGCCCCAGCATTTT

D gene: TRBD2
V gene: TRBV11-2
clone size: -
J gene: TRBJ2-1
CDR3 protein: CASSLVTGLAGGSEQFF
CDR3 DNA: TGTGCCAGCAGCTTAGTAACGGGACTAGCGGGAGGGAGTGAGCAGTTCTTC

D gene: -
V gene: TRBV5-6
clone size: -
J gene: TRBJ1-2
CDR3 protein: CASSLGGTFGYTF
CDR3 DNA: TGTGCCAGCAGCCTCGGGGGGACTTTTGGCTACACCTTC

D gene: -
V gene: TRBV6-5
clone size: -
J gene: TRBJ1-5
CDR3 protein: CASSVGGSNQPQHF
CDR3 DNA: TGTGCCAGCAGCGTTGGGGGGAGCAATCAGCCCCAGCATTTT

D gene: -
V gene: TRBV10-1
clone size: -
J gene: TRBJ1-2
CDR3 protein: CASSEGLDYGYTF
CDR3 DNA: TGCGCCAGCAGTGAGGGGCTCGACTATGGCTACACCTTC

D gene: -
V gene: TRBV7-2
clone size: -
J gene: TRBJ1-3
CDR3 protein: CASSVDSGSGNTIYF
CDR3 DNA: TGTGCCAGCAGCGTGGACAGCGGCTCTGGAAACACCATATATTTT

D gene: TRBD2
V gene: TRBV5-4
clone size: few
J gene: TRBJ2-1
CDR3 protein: CAWLAGGGSYNEQFF
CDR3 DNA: TGTGCCTGGTTGGCGGGAGGTGGGTCCTACAATGAGCAGTTCTTC

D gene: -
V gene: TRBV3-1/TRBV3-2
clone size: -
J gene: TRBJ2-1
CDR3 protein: CASSRRDSYNEQFF
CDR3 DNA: TGTGCCAGTTCCAGGCGGGACTCCTACAATGAGCAGTTCTTC

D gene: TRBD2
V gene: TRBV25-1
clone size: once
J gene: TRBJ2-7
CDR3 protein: CASSEGVLGGRGYEQYF
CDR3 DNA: TGTGCCAGCAGTGAAGGCGTTTTAGGTGGGAGGGGTTACGAGCAGTACTTC

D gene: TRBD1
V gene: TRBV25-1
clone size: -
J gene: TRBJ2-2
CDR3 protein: CASSDLGQGETGELFF
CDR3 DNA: TGTGCCAGCAGTGACCTCGGACAGGGCGAAACCGGGGAGCTGTTTTTT

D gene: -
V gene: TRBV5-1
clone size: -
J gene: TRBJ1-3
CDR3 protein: CASSPIGGWSGNTIYF
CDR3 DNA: TGCGCCAGCAGCCCTATCGGGGGATGGTCTGGAAACACCATATATTTT

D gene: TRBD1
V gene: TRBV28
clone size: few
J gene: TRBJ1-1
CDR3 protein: CASSPRQGIVHTEAFF
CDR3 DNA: TGTGCCAGCAGTCCCCGACAGGGTATCGTCCACACTGAAGCTTTCTTT

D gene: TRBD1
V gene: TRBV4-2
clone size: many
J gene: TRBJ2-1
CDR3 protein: CASSQAEGQGDNEQFF
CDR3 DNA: TGTGCCAGCAGCCAAGCGGAGGGACAGGGGGACAATGAGCAGTTCTTC

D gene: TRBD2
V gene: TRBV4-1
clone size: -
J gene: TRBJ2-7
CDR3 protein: CASSQDIKASGKVQYF
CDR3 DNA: TGCGCCAGCAGCCAAGATATTAAGGCTAGCGGGAAAGTGCAGTACTTC

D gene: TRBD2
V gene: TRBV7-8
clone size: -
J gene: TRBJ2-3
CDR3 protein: CASRAEGGPGDTQYF
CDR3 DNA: TGTGCCAGCCGGGCAGAGGGAGGGCCAGGGGATACGCAGTATTTT

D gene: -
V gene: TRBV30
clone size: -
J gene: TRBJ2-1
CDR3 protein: CAWRSGYSYNEQFF
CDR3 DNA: TGTGCCTGGAGGAGCGGGTACTCCTACAATGAGCAGTTCTTC

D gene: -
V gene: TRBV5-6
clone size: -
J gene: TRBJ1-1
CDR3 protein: CASSHRVMNTEAFF
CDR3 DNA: TGTGCCAGCAGCCACAGGGTTATGAACACTGAAGCTTTCTTT

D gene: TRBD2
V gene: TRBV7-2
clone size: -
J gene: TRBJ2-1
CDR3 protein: CASSFRRLAGGQHEQFF
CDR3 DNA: TGTGCCAGCAGCTTCCGTAGGCTAGCGGGAGGACAGCATGAGCAGTTCTTC

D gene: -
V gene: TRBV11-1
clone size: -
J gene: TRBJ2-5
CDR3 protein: CASSLEVGGETQYF
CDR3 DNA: TGTGCCAGCAGCTTAGAAGTAGGGGGAGAGACCCAGTACTTC

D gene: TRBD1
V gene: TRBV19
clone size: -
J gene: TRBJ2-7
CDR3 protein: CASSMTQGVRSNEQYF
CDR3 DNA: TGTGCCAGTAGTATGACCCAGGGGGTTCGGAGCAACGAGCAGTACTTC

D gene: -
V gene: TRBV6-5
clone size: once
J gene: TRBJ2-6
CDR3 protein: CASSYEGTRGANVLTF
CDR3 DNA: TGTGCCAGCAGTTACGAGGGAACACGGGGGGCCAACGTCCTGACTTTC

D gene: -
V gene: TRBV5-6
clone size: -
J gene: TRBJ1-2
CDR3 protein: CASRETGQLTYGYTF
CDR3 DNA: TGTGCCAGCAGGGAGACAGGACAACTAACCTATGGCTACACCTTC